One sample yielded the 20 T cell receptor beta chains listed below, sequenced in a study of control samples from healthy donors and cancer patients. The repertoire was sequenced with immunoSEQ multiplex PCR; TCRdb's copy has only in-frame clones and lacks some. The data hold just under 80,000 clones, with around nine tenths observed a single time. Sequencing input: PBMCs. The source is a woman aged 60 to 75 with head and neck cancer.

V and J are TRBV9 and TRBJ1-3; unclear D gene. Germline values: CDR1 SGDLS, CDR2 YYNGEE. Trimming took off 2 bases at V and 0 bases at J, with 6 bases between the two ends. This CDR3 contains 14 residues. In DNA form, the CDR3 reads TGTGCCAGCAGCGTGGGTCACTCTGGAAACACCATATATTTT. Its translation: CASSVGHSGNTIYF.

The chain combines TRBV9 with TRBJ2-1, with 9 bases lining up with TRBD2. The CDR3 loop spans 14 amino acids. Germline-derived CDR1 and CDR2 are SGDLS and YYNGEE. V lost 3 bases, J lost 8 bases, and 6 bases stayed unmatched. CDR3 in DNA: TGTGCCAGCAGCGAAAAGGGACTAGCCGATGAGCAGTTCTTC. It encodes CASSEKGLADEQFF.

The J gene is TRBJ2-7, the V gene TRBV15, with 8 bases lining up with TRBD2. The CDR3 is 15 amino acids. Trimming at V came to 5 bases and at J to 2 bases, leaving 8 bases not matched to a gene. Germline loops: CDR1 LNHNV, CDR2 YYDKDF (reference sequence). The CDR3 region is CATSAGLVTAYEQYF. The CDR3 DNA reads TGTGCCACCAGCGCGGGACTAGTAACCGCCTACGAGCAGTACTTC. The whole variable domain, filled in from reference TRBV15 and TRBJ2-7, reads DAMVIQNPRYQVTQFGKPVTLSCSQTLNHNVMYWYQQKSSQAPKLLFHYYDKDFNNEADTPDNFQSRRPNTSFCFLDIRSPGLGDTAMYLCATSAGLVTAYEQYFGPGTRLTVT.

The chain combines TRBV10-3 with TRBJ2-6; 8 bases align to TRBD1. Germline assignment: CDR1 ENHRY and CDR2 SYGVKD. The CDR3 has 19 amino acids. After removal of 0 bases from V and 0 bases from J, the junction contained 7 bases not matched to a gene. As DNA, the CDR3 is TGTGCCATCAGTGAGTCCGAGACAGGGGTCCTCTCTGGGGCCAACGTCCTGACTTTC. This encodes CAISESETGVLSGANVLTF.

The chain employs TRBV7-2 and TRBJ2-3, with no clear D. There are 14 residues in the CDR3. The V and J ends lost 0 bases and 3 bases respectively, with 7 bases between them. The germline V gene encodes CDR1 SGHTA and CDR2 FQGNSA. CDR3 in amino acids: CASSLAGQTDTQYF. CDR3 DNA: TGTGCCAGCAGCTTAGCTGGTCAAACAGATACGCAGTATTTT.

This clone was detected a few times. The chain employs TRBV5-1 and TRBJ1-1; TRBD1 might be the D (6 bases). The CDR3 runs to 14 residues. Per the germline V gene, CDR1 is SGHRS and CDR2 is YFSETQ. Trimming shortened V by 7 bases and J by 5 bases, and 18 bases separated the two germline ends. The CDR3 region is CASGTGRGETEAFF. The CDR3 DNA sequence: TGCGCCAGCGGAACTGGCAGGGGTGAAACTGAAGCTTTCTTT.

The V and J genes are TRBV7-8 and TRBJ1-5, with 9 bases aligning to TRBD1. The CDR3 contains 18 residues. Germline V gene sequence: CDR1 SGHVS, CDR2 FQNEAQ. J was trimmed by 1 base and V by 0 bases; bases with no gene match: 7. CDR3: CASSLALTGGTSNQPQHF. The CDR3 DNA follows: TGTGCCAGCAGCTTAGCTCTGACAGGGGGAACGAGCAATCAGCCCCAGCATTTT.

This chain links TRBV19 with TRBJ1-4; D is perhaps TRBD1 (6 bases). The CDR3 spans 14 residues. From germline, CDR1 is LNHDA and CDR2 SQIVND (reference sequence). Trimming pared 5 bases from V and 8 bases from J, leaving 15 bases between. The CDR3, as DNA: TGTGCCAGTAGTGATGACAGGTTGGAGGAAAAACTGTTTTTT. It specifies CASSDDRLEEKLFF.

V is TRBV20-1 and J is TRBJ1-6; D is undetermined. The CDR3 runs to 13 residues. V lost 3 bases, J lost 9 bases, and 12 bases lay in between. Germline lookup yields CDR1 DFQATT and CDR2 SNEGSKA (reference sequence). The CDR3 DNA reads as TGCAGTGCTAGTGCGGCAGACACTTCACCCCTCCACTTT. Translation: CSASAADTSPLHF.

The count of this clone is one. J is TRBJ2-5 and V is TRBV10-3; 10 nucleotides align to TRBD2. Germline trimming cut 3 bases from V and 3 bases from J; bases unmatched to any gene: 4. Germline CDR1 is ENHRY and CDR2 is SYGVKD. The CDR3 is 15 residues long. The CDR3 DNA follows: TGTGCCATCAGTGACGGTACTAGCGGGAAAGAGACCCAGTACTTC. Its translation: CAISDGTSGKETQYF.

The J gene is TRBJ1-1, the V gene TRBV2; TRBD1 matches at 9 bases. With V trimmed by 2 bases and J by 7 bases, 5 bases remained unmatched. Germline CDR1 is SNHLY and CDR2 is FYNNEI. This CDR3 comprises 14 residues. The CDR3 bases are TGTGCCAGCAGTGAACAATTGGGACAGGGTGAAGCTTTCTTT. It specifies CASSEQLGQGEAFF.

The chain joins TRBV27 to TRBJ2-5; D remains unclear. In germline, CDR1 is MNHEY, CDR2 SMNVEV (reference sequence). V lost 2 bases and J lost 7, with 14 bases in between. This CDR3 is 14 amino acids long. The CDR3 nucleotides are TGTGCCAGCAGTTTAATGGGGTGGGGTGGGACCCAGTACTTC. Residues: CASSLMGWGGTQYF.

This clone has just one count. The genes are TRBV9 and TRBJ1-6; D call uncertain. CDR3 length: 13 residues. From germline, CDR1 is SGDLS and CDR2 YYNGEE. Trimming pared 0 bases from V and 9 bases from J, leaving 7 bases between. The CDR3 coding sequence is TGTGCCAGCAGCGTAGGGCCCAGTTCACCCCTCCACTTT. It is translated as CASSVGPSSPLHF.

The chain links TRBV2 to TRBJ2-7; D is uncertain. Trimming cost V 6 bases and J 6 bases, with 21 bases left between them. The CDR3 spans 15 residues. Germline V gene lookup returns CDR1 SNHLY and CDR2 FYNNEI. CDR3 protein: CASSVVPDTYVEQYF. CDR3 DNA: TGTGCCAGCAGCGTTGTTCCCGACACTTACGTCGAGCAGTACTTC.

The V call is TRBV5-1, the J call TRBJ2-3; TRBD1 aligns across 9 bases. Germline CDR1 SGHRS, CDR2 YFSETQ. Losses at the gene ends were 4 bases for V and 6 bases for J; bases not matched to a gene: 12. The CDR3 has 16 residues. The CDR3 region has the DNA TGCGCCAGCAGCCCTGGGTCGGGACAGGGTTACGATACGCAGTATTTT. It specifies CASSPGSGQGYDTQYF.

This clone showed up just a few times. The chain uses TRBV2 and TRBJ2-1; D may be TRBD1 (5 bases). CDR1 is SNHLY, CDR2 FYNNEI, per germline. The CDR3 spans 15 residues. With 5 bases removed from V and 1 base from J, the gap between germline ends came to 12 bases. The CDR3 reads CASSLSGSSYNEQFF. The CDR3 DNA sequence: TGTGCCAGCAGTCTTTCAGGGTCTTCCTACAATGAGCAGTTCTTC.

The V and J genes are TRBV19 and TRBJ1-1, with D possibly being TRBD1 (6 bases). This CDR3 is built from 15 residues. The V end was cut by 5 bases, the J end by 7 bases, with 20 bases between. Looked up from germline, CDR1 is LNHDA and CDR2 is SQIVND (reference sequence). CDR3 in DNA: TGTGCCAGTAGTGCAAGTGGGGGGGCGCAGATTGAAGCTTTCTTT. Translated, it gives CASSASGGAQIEAFF. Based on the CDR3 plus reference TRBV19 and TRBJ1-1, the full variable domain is DGGITQSPKYLFRKEGQNVTLSCEQNLNHDAMYWYRQDPGQGLRLIYYSQIVNDFQKGDIAEGYSVSREKKESFPLTVTSAQKNPTAFYLCASSASGGAQIEAFFGQGTRLTVV.

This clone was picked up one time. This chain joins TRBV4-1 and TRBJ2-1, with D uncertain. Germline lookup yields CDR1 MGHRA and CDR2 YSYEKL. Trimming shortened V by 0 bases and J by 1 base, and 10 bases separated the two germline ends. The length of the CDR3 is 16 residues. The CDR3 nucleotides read TGCGCCAGCAGCCAAGAGTTCGGGCAGTCCTACAATGAGCAGTTCTTC. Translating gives CASSQEFGQSYNEQFF.

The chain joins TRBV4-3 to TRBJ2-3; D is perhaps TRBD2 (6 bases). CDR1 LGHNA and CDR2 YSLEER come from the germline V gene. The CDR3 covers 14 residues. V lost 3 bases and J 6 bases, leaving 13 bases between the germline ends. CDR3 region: CASSHNSGSDTQYF. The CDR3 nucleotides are TGCGCCAGCAGCCATAACTCCGGGAGTGATACGCAGTATTTT.

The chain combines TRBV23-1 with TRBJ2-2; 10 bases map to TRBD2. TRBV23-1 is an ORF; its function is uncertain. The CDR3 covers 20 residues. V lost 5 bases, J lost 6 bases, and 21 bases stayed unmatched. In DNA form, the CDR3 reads TGCGCCAGCAGTGAAACAGGGCCCCCAACCGGGACTAGCGCCGCCGGGGAGCTGTTTTTT. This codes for CASSETGPPTGTSAAGELFF.